The sequence of this T cell receptor beta chain was determined in a study of T-cell memory formation after mild COVID-19. The wider study: TCR clusters showed largely donor specificity.

TCR alpha and TCR beta cDNA libraries carrying sample barcodes and UMIs came from 5'RACE with constant-segment primers. TCRdb re-called the 5' RACE reads with MiXCR, one entry per CDR3 protein. This sample has about 290,000 distinct CDR3 sequences; about 15% occur once, and the top ten carry over 20%. On this clonotype: The antigen is unknown.

Findings of the study overall: Researchers report contracting CD4+ clones mostly in CM and EM, with CD8+ clones in EMRA. Memory cells collected pre-infection included some clones that later responded, suggesting cross-reactive memory joined.

The CDR3 is 13 amino acids. V was pared by 5 bases and J by 5 bases, with 5 bases of the junction left unmatched. CDR1 MDHEN and CDR2 SYDVKM come from the germline V gene. This clonotype was obtained from a young man who had mild COVID-19 (a few samples of this study predate the infection). Cell type and time point are not known. J is TRBJ1-2 and V is TRBV28; 7 positions agree with TRBD1. Sequences were obtained from PBMCs or a T cell subset sorted from them (not recorded which). The CDR3 DNA follows: TGTGCCAGCAGTAAACGGGACAGATATGGCTACACCTTC. It codes for CASSKRDRYGYTF.